These T cell receptor beta chains were read from a single sample in a study of cytomegalovirus exposure and HLA in healthy donors. Libraries were prepared by immunoSEQ multiplex PCR; TCRdb keeps only in-frame clonotypes and omits some of them. The repertoire includes 110,000 to 150,000 clones, roughly 70% of them detected once, and roughly 1.8% sits in the top ten. The sample was PBMCs. These receptors all come from a woman in her thirties or forties in good health and CMV-seronegative. CDR3s include the opening cysteine and the closing phenylalanine or tryptophan. Fields, in order: J gene, clone size, D gene, V gene, CDR3 DNA, CDR3 protein. The D gene is left open where the match is weak. Not all rows give a size; the values are once, few, many and, for expanded clones, a class.

>TRBJ2-7|NA|TRBD1|TRBV7-9
TGTGCCAGCAGCATCGACAGGGGAAGAGGCGAGCAGTACTTC
CASSIDRGRGEQYF
>TRBJ1-2|NA|TRBD1|TRBV5-1
TGCGCCAGCAGGAACGGACAGGGGGTGGACTATGGCTACACCTTC
CASRNGQGVDYGYTF
>TRBJ1-1|NA|NA|TRBV19
TGTGCCAGTAGTATCCTAAGTGGGAACACTGAAGCTTTCTTT
CASSILSGNTEAFF
>TRBJ2-3|once|TRBD2|TRBV6-5
TGTGCCAGCTGGACTAGCGGGAGCGGGGATACGCAGTATTTT
CASWTSGSGDTQYF
>TRBJ2-2|NA|NA|TRBV5-4
TGTGCCAGCAGCTTGGGATACGGTTCGCGAAGGGGCGGGGAGCTGTTTTTT
CASSLGYGSRRGGELFF
>TRBJ2-1|NA|TRBD1|TRBV18
TGTGCCAGCTCACCGGGACAGGGTTACGGGTCCTACAATGAGCAGTTCTTC
CASSPGQGYGSYNEQFF
>TRBJ1-5|NA|NA|TRBV10-3
TGTGCCATCAGTGCAAACTTGACAGTGAGTCAGCCCCAGCATTTT
CAISANLTVSQPQHF
>TRBJ2-7|NA|NA|TRBV5-4
TGTGCCAGCAGCATCGGACTCGGACAGAACTACGAGCAGTACTTC
CASSIGLGQNYEQYF
>TRBJ2-3|NA|NA|TRBV18
TGTGCCAGCTCATCACTTGCGGGAACAGATACGCAGTATTTT
CASSSLAGTDTQYF
>TRBJ2-7|NA|NA|TRBV19
TGTGCCAGTAGTTCAGGTTTAACCTACGAGCAGTACTTC
CASSSGLTYEQYF
>TRBJ1-2|NA|NA|TRBV11-2
TGTGCCAGCAGCTTAGATCTTGCGGGGTGGGCTAACTATGGCTACACCTTC
CASSLDLAGWANYGYTF
>TRBJ1-1|few|NA|TRBV18
TGTGCCAGCTCACCTCAGGGTGTCGACGCTTTCTTT
CASSPQGVDAFF
>TRBJ2-4|NA|TRBD1|TRBV5-4
TGTGCCAGCAGCCCCGGGGACAGGCCAAAAAACATTCAGTACTTC
CASSPGDRPKNIQYF
>TRBJ2-1|NA|NA|TRBV7-2
TGTGCCAGCAGCCAGGACTGGGCGGCGTACAATGAGCAGTTCTTC
CASSQDWAAYNEQFF
>TRBJ2-7|once|NA|TRBV10-3
TGTGCCATCAACGATGAGGGTTACGAGCAGTACTTC
CAINDEGYEQYF
>TRBJ1-2|NA|NA|TRBV6-6
TGTGCCAGCAGTTTAGGGAGGGAGGCCATCTACTATGGCTACACCTTC
CASSLGREAIYYGYTF
>TRBJ2-2|once|TRBD2|TRBV4-1
TGCGCCACGCGTCGGGGACTAGCGGGGGGGCAGATAATCGGGGAGCTGTTTTTT
CATRRGLAGGQIIGELFF
>TRBJ1-1|NA|NA|TRBV30
TGTGCCTGGCGGGCCGGGATGAACACTGAAGCTTTCTTT
CAWRAGMNTEAFF
>TRBJ2-5|once|TRBD2|TRBV7-2
TGTGCCAGCAGCTACCGACTAGCGGGAGTGGAGACCCAGTACTTC
CASSYRLAGVETQYF
>TRBJ1-2|NA|NA|TRBV5-4
TGTGCCAGCAGTTTGGACCGAGGGGGCTACACCTTC
CASSLDRGGYTF
>TRBJ1-2|NA|NA|TRBV5-1
TGCGCCAGCAGCTCAGGAGGGGTCGATGGCTACACCTTC
CASSSGGVDGYTF
>TRBJ1-5|few|NA|TRBV6-5
TGTGCCAGCAGCTTCCTCAGGGATCAGCCCCAGCATTTT
CASSFLRDQPQHF
>TRBJ2-7|NA|NA|TRBV2
TGTGCCCCCAGGGGGCAGTACTTC
CAPRGQYF
>TRBJ1-2|NA|TRBD1|TRBV5-4
TGTGCCAGCAGCATCGGACAGGCTTTTGGCTACACCTTC
CASSIGQAFGYTF
>TRBJ1-1|NA|NA|TRBV7-9
TGTGCCAGCAGCTTACGGGTTTCGAACACTGAAGCTTTCTTT
CASSLRVSNTEAFF
>TRBJ2-5|NA|NA|TRBV29-1
TGCAGCGTTGACGGACAGAGGGAGACCCAGTACTTC
CSVDGQRETQYF
>TRBJ1-2|NA|TRBD1|TRBV6-1
TGTGCCAGCAGTGGGACAGGGTCCTATGGCTACACCTTC
CASSGTGSYGYTF